The 24 T cell receptor beta chains below come from one sample, sequenced in a study of T cell responses to AZD1222 COVID-19 vaccine. TCRdb keeps only in-frame clones here, not all; method: immunoSEQ multiplex PCR. The profile shows some 120,000 clones, around 92% of them singletons. The sample consisted of peripheral blood, taken on day 0 of AZD1222 vaccination. These receptors all come from an adult in good health.

This chain uses TRBV19 with TRBJ2-2; D is ambiguous. Germline V gene sequence: CDR1 LNHDA, CDR2 SQIVND (reference sequence). Trimming took off 3 bases at V and 2 bases at J, with 13 bases between the two ends. The CDR3 runs to 16 residues. CDR3 region: CASSIRAIINTGELFF. As DNA, the CDR3 is TGTGCCAGTAGTATTAGAGCGATCATTAACACCGGGGAGCTGTTTTTT. The whole variable domain, remainder taken from reference TRBV19 and TRBJ2-2, is DGGITQSPKYLFRKEGQNVTLSCEQNLNHDAMYWYRQDPGQGLRLIYYSQIVNDFQKGDIAEGYSVSREKKESFPLTVTSAQKNPTAFYLCASSIRAIINTGELFFGEGSRLTVL.

This chain joins TRBV7-2 and TRBJ2-1, with D maybe TRBD1 (6 bases). The CDR3 is 13 residues long. Germline V lookup: CDR1 SGHTA, CDR2 FQGNSA. Between the trimmed V and J ends, which lost 6 bases and 8 bases, there was a span of 14 bases. The CDR3: CASSSTGRYEQFF. The CDR3 DNA reads TGTGCCAGCAGTTCGACAGGCAGGTATGAGCAGTTCTTC. Together with reference TRBV7-2 and TRBJ2-1, the CDR3 gives the full variable domain: GAGVSQSPSNKVTEKGKDVELRCDPISGHTALYWYRQSLGQGLEFLIYFQGNSAPDKSGLPSDRFSAERTGGSVSTLTIQRTQQEDSAVYLCASSSTGRYEQFFGPGTRLTVL.

The rearrangement links TRBV29-1 to TRBJ2-1; 10 nucleotides line up with TRBD2. This CDR3 comprises 14 residues. V was pared by 8 bases and J by 9 bases, with 13 bases of the junction left unmatched. Germline V gene sequence: CDR1 SQVTM, CDR2 ANQGSEA. Here the CDR3 reads CSCPGASGRSEQFF. CDR3 in DNA: TGCAGCTGCCCTGGGGCTAGCGGGAGATCTGAGCAGTTCTTC.

The chain has TRBV7-9 and TRBJ2-7; D gene unclear. V was pared by 5 bases and J by 5 bases, with 16 bases between. CDR1 SEHNR and CDR2 FQNEAQ come from the germline V gene (reference sequence). The CDR3 contains 14 residues. CDR3 region: CASSLDVLFDEQYF. The CDR3 coding sequence is TGTGCCAGCAGCCTCGACGTTCTGTTTGACGAGCAGTACTTC.

This sequence joins TRBV28 and TRBJ2-7; TRBD1 might be the D (6 bases). This CDR3 region has 13 residues. V was clipped by 3 bases and J by 4 bases, with 10 bases between them. CDR1 and CDR2 from the germline V gene are MDHEN and SYDVKM. The CDR3 region is CASSLGQLYEQYF. CDR3 DNA sequence: TGTGCCAGCAGTTTGGGACAACTGTACGAGCAGTACTTC.

The chain couples TRBV27 to TRBJ2-1, with D perhaps matching TRBD2 (7 bases). Trimming took 1 base from V and 6 from J, leaving 13 bases between them. Germline CDR1 is MNHEY and CDR2 is SMNVEV (reference sequence). This CDR3 spans 15 amino acids. CDR3 coding DNA: TGTGCCAGCAGTTTATTAGGCGGGGGCCTCAATGAGCAGTTCTTC. Amino acid sequence: CASSLLGGGLNEQFF.

The V and J genes are TRBV7-3 and TRBJ2-1, with TRBD2 as a possible D gene (6 bases). This CDR3 comprises 13 residues. The V end was cut by 6 bases, the J end by 4 bases, with 10 bases between. CDR1 is SGHTA and CDR2 is FQGTGA in the germline V gene. The chain's CDR3 is CASSFGRYNEQFF. The CDR3 nucleotides are TGTGCCAGCAGTTTCGGGAGATACAATGAGCAGTTCTTC. Full variable domain (remainder filled in from reference TRBV7-3 and TRBJ2-1): GAGVSQTPSNKVTEKGKYVELRCDPISGHTALYWYRQSLGQGPEFLIYFQGTGAADDSGLPNDRFFAVRPEGSVSTLKIQRTERGDSAVYLCASSFGRYNEQFFGPGTRLTVL.

The rearrangement uses TRBV7-9 and TRBJ2-7, with TRBD2 matching over 10 bases. The junction had 7 bases not matched to a gene; V was cut back by 1 base and J by 7 bases. The CDR3 runs 15 residues. CDR1 and CDR2 (germline): SEHNR, FQNEAQ (reference sequence). The CDR3 loop reads CASSLVRTSGSEQYF. CDR3 bases: TGTGCCAGCAGCTTAGTGCGGACTAGCGGCTCTGAGCAGTACTTC.

The rearrangement uses TRBV29-1 and TRBJ2-7; 7 nucleotides align to TRBD1. With V trimmed by 4 bases and J by 0 bases, 9 bases remained unmatched. The CDR3 totals 15 residues. Looked up from germline, CDR1 is SQVTM and CDR2 is ANQGSEA. CDR3: CSVVVPGQVSYEQYF. For the CDR3, the DNA is TGCAGCGTTGTCGTCCCCGGACAGGTCTCCTACGAGCAGTACTTC.

The chain links TRBV9 to TRBJ1-1; 7 bases match TRBD1. The CDR3 is 14 residues long. Germline-derived CDR1 and CDR2 are SGDLS and YYNGEE. The V segment lost 7 bases and the J segment 2 bases; nucleotides outside the gene matches: 8. This CDR3 is CASSFSGGNTEAFF. CDR3 sequence (DNA): TGTGCCAGCTCCTTTTCAGGGGGAAACACTGAAGCTTTCTTT. Together with reference TRBV9 and TRBJ1-1, the CDR3 gives the full variable domain: DSGVTQTPKHLITATGQRVTLRCSPRSGDLSVYWYQQSLDQGLQFLIQYYNGEERAKGNILERFSAQQFPDLHSELNLSSLELGDSALYFCASSFSGGNTEAFFGQGTRLTVV.

The chain couples TRBV19 to TRBJ1-2; TRBD1 agrees at 8 bases. CDR1 and CDR2 (germline): LNHDA, SQIVND (reference sequence). This CDR3 has 13 residues. J lost 5 bases, V lost 3 bases, and 2 bases had no gene match. The CDR3 is CASSMRQGYGYTF. In DNA, the CDR3 is TGTGCCAGTAGTATGCGACAGGGGTATGGCTACACCTTC.

The chain uses TRBV5-1 and TRBJ2-1, with TRBD2 matching over 15 bases. There are 15 residues in the CDR3. Germline V CDR1 and CDR2: SGHRS, YFSETQ. Trimming took 3 bases from V and 9 from J; bases not matched to a gene: 4. CDR3 in DNA: TGCGCCAGCAGCTCGCCGGGACTAGCGGGAGGTGAGCAGTTCTTC. Protein: CASSSPGLAGGEQFF. The whole variable domain, remainder taken from reference TRBV5-1 and TRBJ2-1, is KAGVTQTPRYLIKTRGQQVTLSCSPISGHRSVSWYQQTPGQGLQFLFEYFSETQRNKGNFPGRFSGRQFSNSRSEMNVSTLELGDSALYLCASSSPGLAGGEQFFGPGTRLTVL.

The CDR3 here is CASSWTSGSYNEQFF. The DNA for the CDR3 is TGTGCCAGCAGCTGGACTAGCGGGAGCTACAATGAGCAGTTCTTC. The genes are TRBV9 and TRBJ2-1; 13 bases match TRBD2. The CDR3 consists of 15 residues. With V trimmed by 4 bases and J by 3 bases, 1 base remained unmatched. CDR1 is SGDLS and CDR2 is YYNGEE in the germline V gene.

The chain carries TRBV12-5 and TRBJ2-3, with TRBD2 matching over 9 bases. V shed 5 bases and J 3 bases; nucleotides not matched to a gene: 9. Per germline, CDR1 LGHNT and CDR2 FRNRAP. The CDR3 has 16 residues. The DNA of the CDR3 is TGTGCTAGTGGTCCCCCGGTAGCGGGAGCAACAGATACGCAGTATTTT. Its translation: CASGPPVAGATDTQYF. Full variable domain (rest looked up from reference TRBV12-5 and TRBJ2-3): DARVTQTPRHKVTEMGQEVTMRCQPILGHNTVFWYRQTMMQGLELLAYFRNRAPLDDSGMPKDRFSAEMPDATLATLKIQPSEPRDSAVYFCASGPPVAGATDTQYFGPGTRLTVL.

The chain is built from TRBV9 and TRBJ1-4; possibly TRBD1 for D (5 bases). The CDR3 loop spans 16 amino acids. V lost 0 bases and J lost 5, with 14 bases in between. The V gene's germline CDR1 is SGDLS and CDR2 YYNGEE. Here the CDR3 DNA reads TGTGCCAGCAGCGTAGGTCTGGGGCGGGTGAATGAAAAACTGTTTTTT. Its translation is CASSVGLGRVNEKLFF.

The chain has TRBV20-1 and TRBJ1-1; 7 bases match TRBD1. After removal of 3 bases from V and 0 bases from J, the junction contained 4 bases not matched to a gene. Looked up from germline, CDR1 is DFQATT and CDR2 is SNEGSKA (reference sequence). The length of the CDR3 is 14 residues. CDR3 loop: CSASGDSLNTEAFF. The CDR3 DNA sequence: TGCAGTGCTAGTGGGGACAGTCTGAACACTGAAGCTTTCTTT.

The rearrangement joins TRBV6-1 to TRBJ1-5, with 9 positions matching TRBD1. CDR3 length: 16 amino acids. The V and J ends lost 4 bases and 0 bases, in that order; junction bases with no gene match: 4. In germline, CDR1 is MNHNS, CDR2 SASEGT. The CDR3 region is CASSGTGVFSNQPQHF. CDR3 in DNA: TGTGCCAGCAGTGGGACAGGGGTTTTTAGCAATCAGCCCCAGCATTTT.

The chain recombines TRBV19 with TRBJ2-1; D possibly corresponds to TRBD2 (7 bases). V lost 3 bases to trimming and J lost 5 bases, with 26 bases between them. There are 19 residues in the CDR3. The germline gives CDR1 LNHDA, CDR2 SQIVND (reference sequence). CDR3 bases: TGTGCCAGTAGTATCAAACACGCGGGGGCGGTTAATTTCCACAATGAGCAGTTCTTC. It yields the protein CASSIKHAGAVNFHNEQFF. Supplemented by reference TRBV19 and TRBJ2-1, the full variable domain reads DGGITQSPKYLFRKEGQNVTLSCEQNLNHDAMYWYRQDPGQGLRLIYYSQIVNDFQKGDIAEGYSVSREKKESFPLTVTSAQKNPTAFYLCASSIKHAGAVNFHNEQFFGPGTRLTVL.

The gene calls are TRBV5-6 and TRBJ1-1, with no clear D. V dropped 3 bases and J dropped 1 base, with 7 bases sitting between them. CDR1 is SGHDT, CDR2 YYEEEE, per germline. The CDR3 spans 13 residues. The CDR3 is CASSWAANTEAFF. CDR3 DNA: TGTGCCAGCAGCTGGGCAGCGAACACTGAAGCTTTCTTT. The full variable domain, its missing parts supplied by reference TRBV5-6 and TRBJ1-1, is DAGVTQSPTHLIKTRGQQVTLRCSPKSGHDTVSWYQQALGQGPQFIFQYYEEEERQRGNFPDRFSGHQFPNYSSELNVNALLLGDSALYLCASSWAANTEAFFGQGTRLTVV.

This chain uses TRBV2 with TRBJ1-2; 11 bases are a match to TRBD1. CDR3 length: 12 residues. V lost 8 bases and J lost 7; bases outside the gene matches: 3. Germline assignment: CDR1 SNHLY and CDR2 FYNNEI. The CDR3 region is CASGQGALGYTF. CDR3 nucleotides: TGTGCCAGCGGACAGGGGGCGCTTGGCTACACCTTC.

This rearrangement joins TRBV3-1 (or the pseudogene TRBV3-2) to TRBJ2-3, with 9 nucleotides matching TRBD1. Germline V CDR1 and CDR2: LGHDT, YNNKEL (reference sequence). Trimming removed 5 bases from V and 2 bases from J; junction bases left unmatched: 5. The CDR3 spans 15 residues. CDR3 amino acids: CASSYRTGATDTQYF. CDR3 nucleotides: TGTGCCAGCAGCTACCGGACAGGGGCCACAGATACGCAGTATTTT.

The CDR3 spells CASRLHSATNEKLFF. The CDR3 region has the DNA TGTGCCAGCAGGCTTCACAGCGCAACTAATGAAAAACTGTTTTTT. The chain employs TRBV27 and TRBJ1-4; D unclear. The CDR3 is 15 residues long. The V and J ends lost 6 bases and 0 bases respectively, with 11 bases between them. The germline gives CDR1 MNHEY, CDR2 SMNVEV (reference sequence).

CDR3 sequence reads: CASSLGTDHSNQPQHF. The CDR3 DNA reads as TGCGCCAGCAGCTTGGGTACAGATCATAGCAATCAGCCCCAGCATTTT. The chain joins TRBV5-1 to TRBJ1-5; D ambiguous. Germline loops: CDR1 SGHRS, CDR2 YFSETQ. The CDR3 totals 16 residues. Trimming took 0 bases from V and 0 from J, leaving 10 bases between them.

The CDR3 DNA follows: TGTGCCAGCAGCTTAGGACAGACGAACACCGGGGAGCTGTTTTTT. This encodes CASSLGQTNTGELFF. This chain joins TRBV11-3 and TRBJ2-2, with D possibly matching TRBD1 (5 bases). The CDR3 contains 15 residues. V lost 1 base, J lost 0 bases, and 6 bases lay in between. Germline lookup yields CDR1 SGHNT and CDR2 YENEEA. Using reference TRBV11-3 and TRBJ2-2 for the parts outside the CDR3, the full variable domain is EAGVVQSPRYKIIEKKQPVAFWCNPISGHNTLYWYLQNLGQGPELLIRYENEEAVDDSQLPKDRFSAERLKGVDSTLKIQPAELGDSAVYLCASSLGQTNTGELFFGEGSRLTVL.